This T cell receptor (beta chain) was retrieved from a study of CD8 T cells in ankylosing spondylitis. The table lists this clonotype with a few counts. The antigen is undetermined. With molecular barcodes, quantitative 5'-RACE was used to make the TCR beta libraries. TCRdb recomputed calls from the 5' RACE reads with MiXCR, one row per CDR3 protein. The data contain about 420,000 distinct CDR3 sequences, about a fifth of them singletons. The V gene's germline CDR1 is DFQATT and CDR2 SNEGSKA (reference sequence). V lost 3 bases and J 5 bases, leaving 10 bases between the germline ends. The CDR3 has 12 amino acids. Overall study findings and caveats: A TCR beta motif of eight or nine highly homologous variants seemed to mark ankylosing spondylitis blood. Past research had described some motif variants in reactive arthritis synovial fluid and blood. Matched ankylosing spondylitis synovial fluid reportedly contained a significantly enriched population of disease-linked clones. Disease-associated clones were CD8+ and fairly uncommon in peripheral blood.

The receptor was isolated from a male donor with ankylosing spondylitis. Sequencing was performed on blood, either unsorted or a sorted T cell fraction (not recorded which). The J gene is TRBJ1-2, the V gene TRBV20-1; no reliable D call. CDR3 DNA: TGCAGTGCTAGGTCGGCGGAGTATGGCTACACCTTC. Encoded protein: CSARSAEYGYTF.